A single sample is the source of the 15 T cell receptor beta chains below, sequenced in a study of shared clonotypes between healthy human individuals. Profiled with immunoSEQ multiplex PCR; TCRdb holds only in-frame clones, not every one. The data hold about 2.3 million clones, with 90% to 95% observed a single time. The sequencing sample was made of naive CD4+ T cells from PBMCs. The subset is: CD45RA+ positively selected. These receptor sequences come from a man younger than 30 in good health. Some clones in this sample may be carry-over from other donors' samples.

Concerning this clone: This specimen includes other DNA sequences encoding the same CDR3. The rearrangement links TRBV29-1 to TRBJ2-3; 11 positions match TRBD2. Germline V gives CDR1 SQVTM, CDR2 ANQGSEA. With 4 bases clipped from V and 2 bases from J, the junction kept 5 bases outside the gene matches. The length of the CDR3 is 15 residues. The CDR3 coding sequence is TGCAGCGTTGTGCTAGCGGGAGGACCCACAGATACGCAGTATTTT. The encoded protein is CSVVLAGGPTDTQYF.

The J gene is TRBJ2-1, the V gene TRBV27; no clear D gene. In germline, CDR1 is MNHEY, CDR2 SMNVEV (reference sequence). V was shortened by 6 bases and J by 3 bases, with 3 bases between the two germline ends. The CDR3 has 11 residues. CDR3 region: CASRDYNEQFF. CDR3 nucleotide sequence: TGTGCCAGCAGAGACTACAATGAGCAGTTCTTC.

The rearrangement joins TRBV19 to TRBJ2-1, with a possible D match to TRBD1 (6 bases). V lost 6 bases to trimming and J lost 5 bases, with 17 bases between them. The CDR3 is 15 amino acids. Germline V gives CDR1 LNHDA, CDR2 SQIVND (reference sequence). The DNA for the CDR3 is TGTGCCAGTAGATGGAACAGGGCGGGTGACAATGAGCAGTTCTTC. Its translation: CASRWNRAGDNEQFF.

The chain joins TRBV9 to TRBJ1-4, with D possibly matching TRBD1 (5 bases). The CDR3 sequence is 15 residues long. The germline V and J ends were trimmed by 2 bases and 4 bases, with 12 bases remaining between them. The germline V gene encodes CDR1 SGDLS and CDR2 YYNGEE. The CDR3 loop reads CASSVAWGNNEKLFF. The CDR3 DNA reads as TGTGCCAGCAGCGTCGCATGGGGGAATAATGAAAAACTGTTTTTT.

This rearrangement joins TRBV7-6 to TRBJ2-7; 10 bases fit TRBD1. This CDR3 is built from 17 residues. Germline V gives CDR1 SGHVS, CDR2 FNYEAQ. V was clipped by 5 bases and J by 2 bases; unmatched bases: 12. In nucleotides, the CDR3 is TGTGCCAGCAGCCCCCGAGGAGTCGGGACAGGGGCCTACGAGCAGTACTTC. It encodes CASSPRGVGTGAYEQYF.

This sequence joins TRBV6-1 and TRBJ2-2; tentative D call: TRBD1 (6 bases). The CDR3 consists of 14 residues. Germline V gives CDR1 MNHNS, CDR2 SASEGT. V was clipped by 7 bases and J by 4 bases, with 13 bases between them. The CDR3 loop reads CASTTTGSTGELFF. CDR3 DNA: TGTGCCAGCACCACCACAGGGTCCACCGGGGAGCTGTTTTTT.

The sample holds a few counts of this clone. The chain links TRBV30 to TRBJ2-2, with D possibly TRBD2 on 7 matching bases. CDR1 is GTSNPN and CDR2 is SVGIG in the germline V gene (reference sequence). V lost 4 bases and J lost 4, with 13 bases in between. The CDR3 length is 14 residues. The CDR3 spells CAWNGGLVTGELFF. DNA of the CDR3: TGTGCCTGGAACGGGGGGCTAGTCACCGGGGAGCTGTTTTTT.

This chain joins TRBV7-2 and TRBJ1-1, with D maybe TRBD1 (6 bases). Germline loops: CDR1 SGHTA, CDR2 FQGNSA. The CDR3 covers 13 residues. V gave up 3 bases and J gave up 6 bases, with 11 bases separating them. CDR3 sequence reads: CASSLRGASEAFF. The CDR3 DNA reads TGTGCCAGCAGCTTGCGGGGGGCGTCTGAAGCTTTCTTT.

This clone has just a few counts. The chain recombines TRBV10-3 with TRBJ1-2; the match to TRBD1 covers 7 bases. This CDR3 is 13 amino acids long. CDR1 is ENHRY, CDR2 SYGVKD, per germline. The V and J ends lost 3 bases and 8 bases, in that order; junction bases with no gene match: 6. This CDR3 reads CAISDTAGGGYTF. The CDR3 DNA reads TGTGCCATCAGTGATACAGCAGGGGGAGGCTACACCTTC.

The chain has TRBV4-1 and TRBJ2-3; D is perhaps TRBD1 or TRBD2 (5 bases each). The CDR3 runs to 16 residues. The ends were cut back, 4 bases at V and 3 bases at J, with 17 bases in the middle. Germline values: CDR1 MGHRA, CDR2 YSYEKL. This chain's CDR3 is CASSRDGTPKTDTQYF. The CDR3 DNA sequence: TGCGCCAGCAGCCGAGACGGGACCCCCAAAACAGATACGCAGTATTTT.

The chain carries TRBV9 and TRBJ2-2; D is perhaps TRBD2 (7 bases). The germline V and J ends were trimmed by 3 bases and 7 bases, with 22 bases remaining between them. The germline gives CDR1 SGDLS, CDR2 YYNGEE. The length of the CDR3 is 17 residues. This CDR3 is CASSARTGTKGGGELFF. CDR3 bases: TGTGCCAGCAGCGCACGTACCGGGACTAAAGGGGGCGGGGAGCTGTTTTTT.

The chain has TRBV10-3 and TRBJ1-2; 12 nucleotides align to TRBD1. CDR1 is ENHRY and CDR2 is SYGVKD in the germline V gene. The trim removed 1 base at V and 5 bases at J, leaving 5 bases unmatched. The CDR3 extends over 16 amino acids. The CDR3 DNA reads as TGTGCCATCAGTGAGTGGTCGGGACAGGGGGCTTATGGCTACACCTTC. It yields the protein CAISEWSGQGAYGYTF.

The genes are TRBV5-6 and TRBJ2-7; D unresolved. V was shortened by 0 bases and J by 0 bases, with 7 bases between the two germline ends. The CDR3 loop spans 14 amino acids. Per the germline V gene, CDR1 is SGHDT and CDR2 is YYEEEE. For the CDR3, the DNA is TGTGCCAGCAGCTTGGATCCAGACTCCTACGAGCAGTACTTC. Amino acid sequence: CASSLDPDSYEQYF.

This clone was seen once. The genes are TRBV7-2 and TRBJ2-3; 15 bases agree with TRBD2. This CDR3 comprises 18 residues. CDR1 is SGHTA, CDR2 FQGNSA, per germline. The junction had 9 bases not matched to a gene; V was cut back by 4 bases and J by 4 bases. CDR3 bases: TGTGCCAGCAGCTCAGGACTAGCGGGAGGGCCGGCGGCAGATACGCAGTATTTT. It is translated as CASSSGLAGGPAADTQYF.

V usage is TRBV5-1 and J usage is TRBJ2-3; D may be TRBD1 (6 bases). The CDR3 spans 14 residues. The germline V gene has CDR1 SGHRS and CDR2 YFSETQ. Trimming cost V 4 bases and J 2 bases, with 11 bases left between them. CDR3 amino acids: CASSLWDNTDTQYF. The CDR3 bases are TGCGCCAGCAGCCTGTGGGACAACACAGATACGCAGTATTTT.